Each of the 7 T cell receptor beta chains below was sequenced from the same sample in a study of T cells in women clearing cervical HPV infection. Method: immunoSEQ multiplex PCR; TCRdb's copy keeps in-frame clones and lacks some. The sample table sets out 30,000 to 50,000 clones. The material sequenced was blood buffy coat. These receptors were obtained from a woman between 18 and 70 years old with a cervical HPV16 infection that either progressed to CIN3+ or cleared (not recorded which).

Regarding this clone: The read is 3 residues too short to cover the CDR3 end, so that end is filled in from the germline J gene. V and J are TRBV20-1 and TRBJ2-3; no clear D gene. The germline gives CDR1 DFQATT, CDR2 SNEGSKA (reference sequence). Deletions cut 3 bases from V and 6 bases from J, with 16 bases between. The length of the CDR3 is 14 residues. CDR3 residues: CSASGGSAWDTQYF. Partial CDR3 DNA: TGCAGTGCTAGTGGCGGTTCCGCGTGGGATACG.

Turning to this clone: The read finishes 3 residues shy of the CDR3 end, and the germline J gene is used to complete it. The J gene is TRBJ1-2, the V gene TRBV19, with D unresolved. The CDR3 spans 13 residues. The germline V gene encodes CDR1 LNHDA and CDR2 SQIVND (reference sequence). Trimming pared 8 bases from V and 0 bases from J, leaving 10 bases between. The CDR3 sequence: CASHVDSNYGYTF. The CDR3 bases that were read are TGTGCCAGTCACGTGGACTCTAACTATGGC.

Remarks on this clone: From the germline J gene comes the end of the CDR3, since the read stops 3 residues before it. The chain has TRBV20-1 and TRBJ2-1; 7 bases are shared with TRBD1. CDR3 length: 14 amino acids. Germline lookup yields CDR1 DFQATT and CDR2 SNEGSKA (reference sequence). V dropped 5 bases and J dropped 3; count of bases not matched to a gene: 7. CDR3 DNA (partial): TGCAGTGCTCCCCGCGGACAGGACTACAATGAG. Translated: CSAPRGQDYNE. In full, the CDR3 reads CSAPRGQDYNEQFF.

About this clone: Coverage ceases 3 residues before the CDR3 finishes, and the germline J gene fills in the end. The V call is TRBV6-1, the J call TRBJ2-2; D is possibly TRBD2 (5 bases). The CDR3 totals 15 residues. The germline V gene has CDR1 MNHNS and CDR2 SASEGT. Trimming left V 0 bases short and J 7 bases short, with 12 bases between. The CDR3 is CASSEAPGFHGELFF. Incomplete CDR3 DNA: TGTGCCAGCAGTGAAGCCCCGGGGTTCCACGGGGAG.

The covered CDR3 bases are TGTGCCAGCCGGCAGGGGGCCCAAGAGACC. Protein sequence: CASRQGAQET. The full CDR3 protein reads CASRQGAQETQYF. V and J are TRBV2 and TRBJ2-5; TRBD1 agrees at 8 bases. The CDR3 end falls 3 residues outside the read, so it is completed with the germline J gene. CDR3 length: 13 amino acids. Germline V gene lookup returns CDR1 SNHLY and CDR2 FYNNEI. The ends lost 8 bases at V and 1 base at J; junction bases unmatched: 3.

Turning to this clone: Coverage ceases 3 residues before the CDR3 finishes, and the germline J gene fills in the end. The chain joins TRBV29-1 to TRBJ2-1; possible D gene TRBD2, 6 bases. Trimming cost V 7 bases and J 0 bases, with 22 bases left between them. The germline V gene has CDR1 SQVTM and CDR2 ANQGSEA. The CDR3 contains 17 residues. The covered CDR3 bases are TGCAGCGCGCGGATTCCGGGACTCATTGACTCCTACAATGAG. This sequence encodes CSARIPGLIDSYNE. The entire CDR3 is CSARIPGLIDSYNEQFF.

In the case of this clone: The missing CDR3 end, 3 residues past where the read stops, is filled in from the germline J gene. V gene TRBV14 combines with J gene TRBJ2-1, with 10 nucleotides matching TRBD1. CDR3 length equals 15 residues. Germline trimming cut 2 bases from V and 7 bases from J; bases unmatched to any gene: 5. CDR1 is SGHDN, CDR2 FVKESK, per germline. CDR3 loop: CASSQPGTGVNEQFF. The sequenced CDR3 bases are TGTGCCAGCAGCCAACCCGGGACAGGGGTAAATGAG.